This T cell receptor (beta chain) was recovered during a study of T cell responses to AZD1222 COVID-19 vaccine. Pooled in the analysis were second doses at about 4 or about 12 weeks. CDR1 is SGHDN, CDR2 FVKESK, per germline. The V gene lost 4 bases and the J gene lost 7 bases, with 8 bases spanning the gap. This CDR3 contains 12 residues. The data were produced by immunoSEQ multiplex PCR, yet TCRdb's version contains in-frame clones alone and is incomplete. Of more than 95,000 clones detected, roughly 92% appear once; the ten largest clones hold about 1.6%. The chain is built from TRBV14 and TRBJ1-5, with D possibly being TRBD1 (5 bases). Sample: peripheral blood, taken 28 days after the second AZD1222 dose. The receptor was isolated from an adult who received the AZD1222 COVID-19 vaccine. CDR3: CASSPGGQPQHF. As DNA, the CDR3 is TGTGCCAGCAGCCCGGGGGGGCAGCCCCAGCATTTT.